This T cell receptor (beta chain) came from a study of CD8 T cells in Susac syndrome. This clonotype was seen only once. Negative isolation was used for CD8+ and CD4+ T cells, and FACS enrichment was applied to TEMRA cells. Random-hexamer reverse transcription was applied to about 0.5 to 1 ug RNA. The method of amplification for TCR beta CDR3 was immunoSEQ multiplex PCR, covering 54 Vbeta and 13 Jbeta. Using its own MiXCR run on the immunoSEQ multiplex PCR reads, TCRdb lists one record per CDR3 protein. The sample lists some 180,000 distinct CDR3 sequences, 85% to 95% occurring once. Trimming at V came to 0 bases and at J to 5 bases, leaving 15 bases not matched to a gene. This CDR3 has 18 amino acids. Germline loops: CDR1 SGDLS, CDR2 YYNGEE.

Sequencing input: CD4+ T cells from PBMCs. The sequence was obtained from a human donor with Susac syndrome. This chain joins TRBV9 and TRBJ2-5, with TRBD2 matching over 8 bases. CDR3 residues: CASSVEGRAPGRVETQYF. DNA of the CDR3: TGTGCCAGCAGCGTAGAGGGGCGGGCTCCCGGGAGGGTGGAGACCCAGTACTTC.